This TCR beta chain is from a study of T cell responses to AZD1222 COVID-19 vaccine listed by TCRdb under 2021. Concerning the study at large: AZD1222 recipients with second doses at about 4 weeks or about 12 weeks were pooled, because spike-specific TCR depth and breadth did not differ between schedules. TCR sequencing was performed for 230 to 250 trial participants, of whom around 200 were given two doses of AZD1222 and around 25 were given two doses of MenACWY control vaccine. Trial participants were enrolled into age subgroups of 18-55, 56-69 and 70-plus years, which contained about 150, 28 and 57 TCR-sequenced participants, respectively. Results and caveats for the whole study, not just this receptor: Most participants were white British and females outnumbered males, and the authors suggested that clonal diversity may have been underestimated. The 56-69-year group was small, and its depth increase did not reach significance, likely because of low power. After two AZD1222 doses, both the breadth and the depth of spike-specific TCRs were significantly higher than at day 0 and than in MenACWY recipients. Because no day 14 peak-response samples were available, the repertoires could be characterized only after the peak T cell response. Reportedly, close to half of the unique spike-specific TCRs recognized epitopes lying outside the regions that are mutated in the B.1.351 and B.1.1.7 variants. Vaccine-associated CD4 TCRs spanned the whole spike protein, with dominant responses in regions 160-218 and 743-854. Only six or seven AZD1222 recipients were SARS-CoV-2 seropositive at baseline, limiting conclusions about previously exposed vaccinees.

Per the germline V gene (reference sequence), SGHAT is the CDR1 and FQDESV is the CDR2. V was cut back by 2 bases and J by 2 bases, leaving a gap of 9 bases between them. The CDR3 starts with the cysteine, ends with the phenylalanine, and has 14 residues. The kept DNA is CDR3 alone, 42 bases in frame from the first base. The CDR3 regions of human TCRbeta chains were subjected to immunosequencing. The original methods were these. TCRs in the repertoires were matched against a reference library of SARS-CoV-2-specific TCRs that had been generated with the MIRA antigen-specificity platform. Breadth was defined as the fraction of unique TCRs that were SARS-CoV-2-associated. Depth was defined as the fraction of total T cells that were SARS-CoV-2-associated. Each spike-specific TCR was assigned to its reactive spike region and to a CD4 or CD8 class using the MIRA data. Log10-transformed breadth and depth values were compared by one-way ANOVA with Sidak's multiple comparisons tests. TCRdb retrieved this table from immuneACCESS and kept in-frame rearrangements only. Not all clones are present; in checked studies, unresolved V genes account for under half, and no reason is known for the remainder. The V and J calls and clone size are taken from that table; D and trimming were inferred from the DNA. This sample holds over 100,000 clones; about 88% were observed only once. In total, the top ten clones hold roughly 15% of the sample.

For this clone: The antigen it binds to is not known. The record has no base qualities; no much larger clone is one base away.

Explained via the paper, the time point label denotes: baseline before first vaccination. Vaccinee samples were obtained from the UK trials COV001 and COV002, which included a single-blind randomized controlled phase 2/3 trial of AZD1222 (ChAdOx1 nCoV-19) in healthy adults. For TCRbeta chain sequencing, PBMC samples from trial participants were taken at day 0 and at day 28 after the second dose. The receptor comes from an adult in good health. The V and J genes are TRBV11-1 and TRBJ1-1; D gene: possibly TRBD1, on 5 matching bases. This specimen consisted of peripheral blood, obtained on day 0 of AZD1222 vaccination. For the CDR3, the sequence is CASSLPGANTEAFF. Read as DNA, the sequence is TGTGCCAGCAGCTTACCCGGGGCCAACACTGAAGCTTTCTTT.